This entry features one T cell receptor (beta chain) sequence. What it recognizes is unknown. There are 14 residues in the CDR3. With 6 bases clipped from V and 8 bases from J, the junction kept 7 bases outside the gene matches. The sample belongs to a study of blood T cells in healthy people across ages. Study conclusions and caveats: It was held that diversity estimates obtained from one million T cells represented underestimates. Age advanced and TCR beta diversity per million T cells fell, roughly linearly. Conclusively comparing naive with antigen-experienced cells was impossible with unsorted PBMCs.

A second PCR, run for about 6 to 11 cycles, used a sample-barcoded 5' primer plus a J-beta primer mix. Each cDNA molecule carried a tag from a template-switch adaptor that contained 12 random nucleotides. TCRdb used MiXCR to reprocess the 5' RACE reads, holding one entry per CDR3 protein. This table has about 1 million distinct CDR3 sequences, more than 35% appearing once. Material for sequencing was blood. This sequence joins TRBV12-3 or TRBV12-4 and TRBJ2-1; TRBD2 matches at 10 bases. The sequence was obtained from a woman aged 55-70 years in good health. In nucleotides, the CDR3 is TGTGCCAGCAGATTACGACTAGCGGGTGATGAGCAGTTCTTC. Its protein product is CASRLRLAGDEQFF.